These 17 T cell receptor beta chains were sequenced from one sample in a study of shared clonotypes between healthy human individuals. Clones were sequenced by immunoSEQ multiplex PCR, and TCRdb holds only the in-frame ones, with some missing. This sample yields approximately 1.9 million clones, of which approximately 92% are seen a single time; about 1.7% belongs to the top ten. CD8 cells regarded as naive lacked CD45RO, were positively chosen for CCR7, and omitted terminally differentiated effector memory CD45RA+ cells. Sequenced: naive CD8+ T cells from PBMCs. All receptors come from a man in his late teens or twenties in good health. Some clones in this sample may be carry-over from other donors' samples.

The chain joins TRBV10-3 to TRBJ2-2; D is tentatively TRBD1 or TRBD2 (5 bases each). This CDR3 comprises 16 residues. Trimming took off 3 bases at V and 2 bases at J, with 13 bases between the two ends. Germline values: CDR1 ENHRY, CDR2 SYGVKD. The CDR3 coding sequence is TGTGCCATCAGTGATGTGAGGGGCGCCAACACCGGGGAGCTGTTTTTT. It yields the protein CAISDVRGANTGELFF.

J is TRBJ2-7 and V is TRBV6-5, with 9 positions matching TRBD1. V dropped 2 bases and J dropped 3; count of bases not matched to a gene: 5. CDR1 and CDR2 from the germline V gene are MNHEY and SVGAGI. There are 15 residues in the CDR3. DNA of the CDR3: TGTGCCAGCAGTTACAGACAGGGGGACCTCTACGAGCAGTACTTC. Translation gives CASSYRQGDLYEQYF.

The chain combines TRBV6-1 with TRBJ2-1; D might be TRBD1 (5 bases). The CDR3 length is 15 residues. From germline, CDR1 is MNHNS and CDR2 SASEGT. V was shortened by 0 bases and J by 1 base, with 7 bases between the two germline ends. The CDR3 DNA reads as TGTGCCAGCAGTGAAGCGGGGCTTTCCTACAATGAGCAGTTCTTC. Translated, it gives CASSEAGLSYNEQFF.

This chain uses TRBV27 with TRBJ1-1; 9 bases match TRBD1. J gave up 0 bases and V 4 bases, and 6 bases lay outside the gene matches. The CDR3 length is 16 residues. Germline CDR1 MNHEY, CDR2 SMNVEV (reference sequence). The CDR3 nucleotides read TGTGCCAGCAGTTCCATCGGACAGGGGTTGAACACTGAAGCTTTCTTT. Protein product: CASSSIGQGLNTEAFF.

The V call is TRBV7-9, the J call TRBJ1-3, with a weak D call TRBD1 (6 bases). Germline V gives CDR1 SEHNR, CDR2 FQNEAQ (reference sequence). The ends were cut back, 5 bases at V and 3 bases at J, with 17 bases in the middle. This CDR3 is built from 16 residues. In DNA, the CDR3 is TGTGCCAGCAGCCCGCCACAGGGTCCGGTTGGAAACACCATATATTTT. Translation gives CASSPPQGPVGNTIYF.

This clone has a handful of counts. The chain carries TRBV6-5 and TRBJ1-1; the D is unclear. With 6 bases removed from V and 0 bases from J, the gap between germline ends came to 8 bases. CDR3 length equals 13 residues. Germline CDR1 is MNHEY and CDR2 is SVGAGI. CDR3 loop: CASRASLNTEAFF. CDR3 DNA: TGTGCCAGCAGAGCGTCCCTGAACACTGAAGCTTTCTTT.

The rearrangement joins TRBV19 to TRBJ2-7; a weak D match, TRBD2 (5 bases). The germline V and J ends were trimmed by 5 bases and 6 bases, with 17 bases remaining between them. The CDR3 is made up of 14 amino acids. Germline values: CDR1 LNHDA, CDR2 SQIVND (reference sequence). The DNA for the CDR3 is TGTGCCAGTAGTGCCCTCCAAACAAGCGGCGAGCAGTACTTC. Amino acids: CASSALQTSGEQYF.

The rearrangement joins TRBV28 to TRBJ2-7; TRBD1 might be the D (6 bases). This CDR3 comprises 16 residues. Germline V gene data show CDR1 as MDHEN and CDR2 as SYDVKM. The germline V and J ends were trimmed by 0 bases and 0 bases, with 12 bases remaining between them. The CDR3 bases are TGTGCCAGCAGTTTATGGTGGGGGCCGTCCTCCTACGAGCAGTACTTC. It is translated as CASSLWWGPSSYEQYF.

The rearrangement joins TRBV27 to TRBJ1-4; weak D call: TRBD1 (6 bases). From germline, CDR1 is MNHEY and CDR2 SMNVEV (reference sequence). V was clipped by 4 bases and J by 0 bases, with 12 bases between them. The CDR3 sequence is 16 residues long. DNA of the CDR3: TGTGCCAGCAGTTCTCGGACAGTCTCAACTAATGAAAAACTGTTTTTT. This sequence encodes CASSSRTVSTNEKLFF.

The V gene is TRBV4-3, the J gene TRBJ2-1, with a possible D match to TRBD2 (6 bases). Germline CDR1 LGHNA, CDR2 YSLEER. This CDR3 contains 16 residues. Trimming left V 6 bases short and J 1 base short, with 16 bases between. CDR3 sequence: CASRPSIGTSYNEQFF. CDR3 bases: TGCGCCAGCAGACCCAGCATAGGGACTTCCTACAATGAGCAGTTCTTC.

This clone is a singleton in its sample. The J gene is TRBJ1-4, the V gene TRBV13; no firm D call. Germline CDR1 and CDR2: PRHDT and FYEKMQ (reference sequence). The germline V and J ends were trimmed by 7 bases and 8 bases, with 20 bases remaining between them. The CDR3 extends over 15 amino acids. The CDR3 loop reads CASNTRGSLVEKLFF. CDR3 DNA: TGTGCCAGCAATACCAGAGGGAGCTTGGTAGAAAAACTGTTTTTT.

This chain uses TRBV7-9 with TRBJ2-2; D unclear. V lost 1 base, J lost 2 bases, and 11 bases lay in between. There are 16 residues in the CDR3. Per the germline V gene, CDR1 is SEHNR and CDR2 is FQNEAQ (reference sequence). This CDR3 is CASSLEGPVNTGELFF. The CDR3, as DNA: TGTGCCAGCAGCTTAGAAGGCCCGGTCAACACCGGGGAGCTGTTTTTT.

On this clone itself: The sample holds other DNA sequences that translate to the same CDR3. The chain uses TRBV5-4 and TRBJ2-7; 10 positions match TRBD2. This CDR3 contains 15 residues. Germline values: CDR1 SGHNT, CDR2 YYREEE (reference sequence). V lost 2 bases to trimming and J lost 4 bases; unmatched junction nucleotides: 6. The CDR3 is CASSLGTSGTYEQYF. The CDR3 DNA is TGTGCCAGCAGCTTAGGCACTAGCGGGACGTACGAGCAGTACTTC.

The J gene is TRBJ2-7, the V gene TRBV4-2; 10 bases line up with TRBD2. Germline values: CDR1 LGHNA, CDR2 YNFKEQ. CDR3 length: 13 amino acids. Trimming at V came to 11 bases and at J to 6 bases, leaving 10 bases not matched to a gene. CDR3 sequence reads: CAWGKREGREQYF. As DNA, the CDR3 is TGTGCCTGGGGCAAGCGGGAGGGCCGCGAGCAGTACTTC.

This chain connects TRBV9 to TRBJ1-3; D is uncertain. V was cut by 4 bases and J by 0 bases, with 17 bases left in between. Germline CDR1 SGDLS, CDR2 YYNGEE. The CDR3 contains 17 residues. Here the CDR3 DNA reads TGTGCCAGCAGCCTTCGCTCTTCCGGGGACTCTGGAAACACCATATATTTT. This translates into CASSLRSSGDSGNTIYF.

The chain has TRBV28 and TRBJ2-7; D possibly corresponds to TRBD2 (5 bases). Germline V gene data show CDR1 as MDHEN and CDR2 as SYDVKM. The CDR3 loop spans 17 amino acids. Trimming took off 8 bases at V and 4 bases at J, with 27 bases between the two ends. The CDR3 sequence is CASSRVGNLVDLYEQYF. The DNA of the CDR3 is TGTGCCAGCTCCCGGGTTGGGAACCTAGTGGACTTGTACGAGCAGTACTTC.

Worth noting for this clone: The sample holds other DNA sequences that translate to the same CDR3. The genes are TRBV6-1 and TRBJ2-2, with unresolved D. Germline V gene lookup returns CDR1 MNHNS and CDR2 SASEGT. The CDR3 is 13 amino acids. Between the trimmed V and J ends, which lost 3 bases and 2 bases, there was a span of 4 bases. The CDR3 spells CASSDRNTGELFF. In DNA form, the CDR3 reads TGTGCCAGCAGTGACAGAAACACCGGGGAGCTGTTTTTT.